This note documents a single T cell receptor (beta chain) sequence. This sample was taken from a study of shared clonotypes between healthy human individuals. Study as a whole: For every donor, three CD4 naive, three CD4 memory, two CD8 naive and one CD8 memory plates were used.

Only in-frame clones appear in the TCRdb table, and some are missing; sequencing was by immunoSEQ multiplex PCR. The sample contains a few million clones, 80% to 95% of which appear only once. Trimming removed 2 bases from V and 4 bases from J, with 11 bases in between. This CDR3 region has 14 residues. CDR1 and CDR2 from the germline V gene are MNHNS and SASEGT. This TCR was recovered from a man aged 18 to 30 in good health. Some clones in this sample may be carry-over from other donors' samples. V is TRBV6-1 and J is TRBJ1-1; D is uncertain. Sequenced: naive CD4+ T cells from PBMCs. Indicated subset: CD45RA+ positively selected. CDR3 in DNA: TGTGCCAGCAGTGAAAGGTGGTGGAGCACTGAAGCTTTCTTT. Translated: CASSERWWSTEAFF.